The rows below give T cell receptor beta chains drawn from one sample of a study of OX40 agonist ivuxolimab in advanced cancers. Produced via immunoSEQ multiplex PCR; TCRdb's table is partial and in-frame only. The sample has around 79,000 clones, over 75% seen once; the top ten hold roughly 2%. Sequencing used CD4+ or CD8+ T cells sorted from blood, obtained in a trial of the OX40 agonist ivuxolimab. These receptors were obtained from an adult with an advanced solid tumor such as melanoma, head and neck, liver or kidney cancer. CDR3s leave out the opening cysteine and the closing phenylalanine or tryptophan. The D gene is left open where the match is weak. Expanded clones get a size class; other rows say once, few or many, or leave the size out.

v_call,d_call,j_call,clone_size,cdr3_aa
TRBV5-4,-,TRBJ1-5,-,ASSFDKGVGQPQH
TRBV29-1,TRBD2,TRBJ2-7,once,SVAAGAYEQY
TRBV10-2,TRBD2,TRBJ2-7,-,ASSESRFASGRVSSGEQY
TRBV6-5,TRBD2,TRBJ2-2,-,ASRRGLAGSGELF
TRBV28,-,TRBJ1-2,few,ASRDHNYGYT
TRBV2,-,TRBJ2-6,few,ASREPGSGANVLT
TRBV7-8,-,TRBJ2-7,-,ASSPQGPREQY
TRBV29-1,-,TRBJ2-1,-,SAGHTNEQF
TRBV9,TRBD2,TRBJ2-1,-,ASSVDSGSVNEQF
TRBV28,TRBD1,TRBJ1-1,-,ASSTGQGLTEAF
TRBV5-6,-,TRBJ1-2,-,ASSFRGNAGYT
TRBV27,TRBD2,TRBJ2-3,-,ASRGGLSTDTQY
TRBV18,TRBD2,TRBJ2-1,-,ASSPLAGINNEQF
TRBV6-6,-,TRBJ2-6,-,ASSPTTVSGANVLT
TRBV4-1,TRBD1,TRBJ2-5,-,ASSQGQGPGQETQY
TRBV6-1,-,TRBJ2-5,once,ASSLDSTQY
TRBV5-1,-,TRBJ2-7,-,ASSLASAGNYEQY
TRBV27,-,TRBJ2-3,-,ASSLRGFIQDTQY
TRBV6-5,TRBD2,TRBJ2-3,-,ASRYGGGTSTDTQY
TRBV4-3,TRBD1,TRBJ1-4,few,ASSETGAAEKLF
TRBV29-1,-,TRBJ1-5,few,SVGSLNQPQH
TRBV5-1,-,TRBJ2-1,once,ASSLEVNNEQF
TRBV18,TRBD1,TRBJ2-3,-,ASSPRLPGQGSDTQY
TRBV6-1,TRBD1,TRBJ2-1,-,ASSDAGQGYNEQF
TRBV18,TRBD1,TRBJ2-7,-,ASSGQGSSYEQY
TRBV25-1,-,TRBJ2-7,-,ASSGTLPPFEQY
TRBV5-6,-,TRBJ2-7,few,ASSLKRGEWEFIPYEQY
TRBV4-3,-,TRBJ2-3,once,ASSQDPYYEGDTQY
TRBV30,-,TRBJ1-4,-,AWSEGSANEKLF
TRBV27,-,TRBJ1-5,-,ASSVTAYSNQPQH
TRBV7-2,-,TRBJ1-2,once,ASSLGGANYGYT
TRBV28,TRBD2,TRBJ2-2,-,ASSFDWDRMTSGLTNTGELF
TRBV2,-,TRBJ1-2,once,ASKEGRIYGYT
TRBV28,-,TRBJ2-2,-,ASSFGAGELF
TRBV6-5,-,TRBJ2-4,-,ASKGAKNIQY
TRBV11-1,TRBD1,TRBJ2-5,-,ASSRGQGKETQY
TRBV15,-,TRBJ1-5,-,ATSGGGLAQPQH
TRBV5-1,-,TRBJ2-7,-,ASSLVGGQAEQY
TRBV5-1,TRBD2,TRBJ2-7,-,ASSPGLAGSSSYEQY
TRBV5-6,-,TRBJ1-2,-,ASSPKTGLWNYGYT
TRBV2,TRBD1,TRBJ2-2,-,ASNQDRGGAGELF
TRBV6-6,-,TRBJ1-2,-,ASSYSEGNYGYT
TRBV6-6,-,TRBJ1-3,-,ASSVDSLGGNTIY
TRBV6-5,-,TRBJ1-4,-,ASSYLQGGEKLF
TRBV7-9,-,TRBJ2-7,-,ASSQNEGAYEQY
TRBV6-1,-,TRBJ1-1,-,ASTKSDRQNTEAF
TRBV30,-,TRBJ1-2,-,AAARVGTPLN
TRBV11-1,-,TRBJ2-6,-,ASSLGSGVSGANVLT
TRBV4-2,TRBD1,TRBJ1-5,-,ASSQDSGTGNQPQH
TRBV5-1,-,TRBJ1-5,-,ASSLDGASHQPQH
TRBV28,-,TRBJ2-1,-,ASSGGLPAGGEQF
TRBV6-6,TRBD1,TRBJ1-5,-,ASSYPQGQPQH
TRBV18,TRBD2,TRBJ2-1,-,ASSPPAGGNNEQF
TRBV5-1,-,TRBJ2-3,-,ASSPTGSSTDTQY